This T cell receptor beta chain was identified in a study of cytomegalovirus exposure and HLA in healthy donors. Findings of the study overall: Presence/absence analysis assumed near-uniform sequencing depth across donors. Upon later analysis, HLA-associated TCR beta chains proved more clonally expanded than other, equally common chains.

As regards this clone: Its target is unknown.

This PCR relied on a set of 60 Vbeta primers and 13 Jbeta primers. Only in-frame clones appear in the TCRdb table, and some are missing; sequencing was by immunoSEQ multiplex PCR. The sample shows over 100,000 clones, roughly four fifths of them seen only once. V shed 5 bases and J shed 1 base, with 14 bases lying between them. The germline V gene has CDR1 MDHEN and CDR2 SYDVKM. CDR3 size: 15 residues. The sample taken for sequencing was PBMCs. The TCR sequence derives from a woman younger than 45 in good health and CMV-seropositive. The genes are TRBV28 and TRBJ1-1; perhaps TRBD1 as D (6 bases). The CDR3 spells CASSAPGQWNTEAFF. CDR3 sequence (DNA): TGTGCCAGCAGTGCCCCGGGACAATGGAACACTGAAGCTTTCTTT.